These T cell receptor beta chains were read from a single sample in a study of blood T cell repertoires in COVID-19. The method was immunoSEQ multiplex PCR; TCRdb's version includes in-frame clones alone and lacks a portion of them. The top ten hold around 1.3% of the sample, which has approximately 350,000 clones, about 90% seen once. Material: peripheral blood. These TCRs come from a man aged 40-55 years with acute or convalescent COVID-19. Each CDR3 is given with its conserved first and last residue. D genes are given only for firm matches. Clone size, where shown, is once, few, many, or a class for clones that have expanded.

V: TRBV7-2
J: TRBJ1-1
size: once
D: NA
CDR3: CASSLRDKNTEAFF
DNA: TGTGCCAGCAGCTTAAGGGACAAGAACACTGAAGCTTTCTTT

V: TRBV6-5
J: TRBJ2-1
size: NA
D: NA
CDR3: CASSYSGGRPQFF
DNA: TGTGCCAGCAGTTACTCAGGGGGACGTCCGCAGTTCTTC

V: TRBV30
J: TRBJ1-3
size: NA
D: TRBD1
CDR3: CAWSGPSGGGNTIYF
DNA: TGTGCCTGGAGTGGGCCGTCAGGGGGTGGAAACACCATATATTTT

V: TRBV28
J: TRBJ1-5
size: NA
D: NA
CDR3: CASTRLYSNQPQHF
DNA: TGTGCCAGCACCAGGCTATATAGCAATCAGCCCCAGCATTTT

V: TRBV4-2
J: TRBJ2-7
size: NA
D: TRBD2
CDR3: CASSQLGTSGNEQYF
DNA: TGTGCCAGCAGCCAATTAGGGACTAGCGGGAACGAGCAGTACTTC

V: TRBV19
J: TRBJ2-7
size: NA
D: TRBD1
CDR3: CASSIQGAPEQYF
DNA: TGTGCCAGTAGTATACAGGGGGCCCCCGAGCAGTACTTC

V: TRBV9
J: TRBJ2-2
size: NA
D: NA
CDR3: CASSLGGRASTGELFF
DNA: TGTGCCAGCAGCTTAGGAGGCAGGGCCAGTACCGGGGAGCTGTTTTTT

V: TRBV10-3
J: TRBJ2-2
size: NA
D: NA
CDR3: CASRGGSNTGELFF
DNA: TGTGCCAGCCGAGGGGGTTCGAACACCGGGGAGCTGTTTTTT

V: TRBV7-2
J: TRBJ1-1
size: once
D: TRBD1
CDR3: CASSLDRGYTEAFF
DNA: TGTGCCAGCAGCCTGGACAGGGGTTACACTGAAGCTTTCTTT

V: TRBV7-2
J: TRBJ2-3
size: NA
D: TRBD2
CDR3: CASSLWASGGALDTQYF
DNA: TGTGCCAGCAGCTTATGGGCTAGCGGGGGGGCTTTAGATACGCAGTATTTT

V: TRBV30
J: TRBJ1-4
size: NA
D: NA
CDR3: CAWSTRTIATNEKLFF
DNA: TGTGCCTGGAGTACCCGGACAATTGCAACTAATGAAAAACTGTTTTTT

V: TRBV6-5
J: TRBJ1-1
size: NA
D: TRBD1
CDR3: CASSYGQGWNTEAFF
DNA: TGTGCCAGCAGTTACGGACAGGGTTGGAACACTGAAGCTTTCTTT

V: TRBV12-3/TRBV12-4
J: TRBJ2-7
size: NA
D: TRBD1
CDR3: CASRTNRGEQYF
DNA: TGTGCCAGCAGGACAAACAGGGGCGAGCAGTACTTC

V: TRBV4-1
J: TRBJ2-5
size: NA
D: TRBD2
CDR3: CASSQLFLSRGGEGTQYF
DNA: TGCGCCAGCAGCCAGCTCTTTTTGTCGCGGGGGGGTGAGGGGACCCAGTACTTC

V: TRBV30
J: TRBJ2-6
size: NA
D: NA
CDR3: CAWSEGLGDGPGANVLTF
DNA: TGTGCCTGGAGTGAAGGGTTAGGGGATGGTCCTGGGGCCAACGTCCTGACTTTC

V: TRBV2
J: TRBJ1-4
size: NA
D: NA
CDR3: CASSDRLGNEKLFF
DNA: TGTGCCAGCAGTGACAGACTCGGAAATGAAAAACTGTTTTTT

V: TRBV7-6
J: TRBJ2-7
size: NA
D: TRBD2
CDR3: CASSPGTSGRAGYEQYF
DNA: TGTGCCAGCAGCCCCGGGACTAGCGGGAGGGCCGGGTACGAGCAGTACTTC

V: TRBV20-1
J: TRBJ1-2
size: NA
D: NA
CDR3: CSARVEVGYTF
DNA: TGCAGTGCTAGAGTGGAGGTTGGCTACACCTTC

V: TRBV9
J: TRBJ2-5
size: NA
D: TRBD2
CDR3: CASSVASLAGSSTTQETQYF
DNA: TGTGCCAGCAGCGTAGCAAGTCTAGCGGGGTCCTCCACTACCCAAGAGACCCAGTACTTC

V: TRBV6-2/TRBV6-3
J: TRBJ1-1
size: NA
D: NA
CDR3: CASSYSRDEAFF
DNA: TGTGCCAGCAGTTACTCACGGGATGAAGCTTTCTTT

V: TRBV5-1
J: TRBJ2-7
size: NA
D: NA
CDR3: CASSLGSGKTYEQYF
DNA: TGCGCCAGCAGCTTGGGTAGCGGAAAGACCTACGAGCAGTACTTC

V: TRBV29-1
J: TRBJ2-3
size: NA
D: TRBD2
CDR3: CSVRLAGGIGTQYF
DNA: TGCAGCGTACGACTAGCGGGGGGAATCGGTACGCAGTATTTT

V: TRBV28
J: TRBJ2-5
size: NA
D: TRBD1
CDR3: CASSSRGQQETQYF
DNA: TGTGCCAGCAGTTCAAGGGGACAGCAAGAGACCCAGTACTTC

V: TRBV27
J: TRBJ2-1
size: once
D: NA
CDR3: CASSLVHSSYNEQFF
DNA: TGTGCCAGCAGTTTAGTACACAGCTCCTACAATGAGCAGTTCTTC

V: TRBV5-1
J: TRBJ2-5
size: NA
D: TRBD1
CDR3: CASSFPTGTLQETQYF
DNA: TGCGCCAGCAGCTTCCCGACAGGGACCCTCCAAGAGACCCAGTACTTC

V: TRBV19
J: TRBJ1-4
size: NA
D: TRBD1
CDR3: CASSQGQGIEKLFF
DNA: TGTGCCAGTAGCCAGGGACAGGGTATTGAAAAACTGTTTTTT

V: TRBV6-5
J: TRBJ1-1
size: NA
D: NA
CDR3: CASRKGVTNTEAFF
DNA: TGTGCCAGCAGAAAGGGGGTCACGAACACTGAAGCTTTCTTT

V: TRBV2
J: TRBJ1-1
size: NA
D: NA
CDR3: CASLTQPNTEAFF
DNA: TGTGCCAGCCTAACCCAACCCAACACTGAAGCTTTCTTT

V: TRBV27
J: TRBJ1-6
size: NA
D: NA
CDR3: CASSLRQTGGGSPLHF
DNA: TGTGCCAGCAGTTTGAGGCAGACCGGGGGAGGTTCACCCCTCCACTTT

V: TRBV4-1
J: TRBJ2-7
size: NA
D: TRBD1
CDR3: CASSQDQGDEQYF
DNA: TGCGCCAGCAGCCAAGACCAGGGGGATGAGCAGTACTTC

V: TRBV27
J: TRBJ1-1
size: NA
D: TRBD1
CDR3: CASSLLTSQGANTEAFF
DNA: TGTGCCAGCAGTTTATTGACTTCCCAGGGGGCCAACACTGAAGCTTTCTTT

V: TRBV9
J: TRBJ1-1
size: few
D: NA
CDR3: CASSPVWGEAEAFF
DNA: TGTGCCAGCAGCCCAGTTTGGGGGGAGGCCGAAGCTTTCTTT

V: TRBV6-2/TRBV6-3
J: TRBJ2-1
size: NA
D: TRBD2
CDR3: CASSYRGRAGSYNEQFF
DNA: TGTGCCAGCAGTTACCGCGGGAGGGCGGGGTCCTACAATGAGCAGTTCTTC

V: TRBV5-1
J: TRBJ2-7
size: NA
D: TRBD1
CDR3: CASSLRRQGMDEQYF
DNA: TGCGCCAGCAGCTTAAGGAGACAGGGTATGGACGAGCAGTACTTC

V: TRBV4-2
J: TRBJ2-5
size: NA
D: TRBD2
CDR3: CASSQPQRELETQYF
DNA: TGTGCCAGCAGCCAACCTCAGCGGGAGCTGGAGACCCAGTACTTC

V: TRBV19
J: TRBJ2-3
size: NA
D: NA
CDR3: CASSINHNTDTQYF
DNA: TGTGCCAGTAGTATAAATCACAACACAGATACGCAGTATTTT

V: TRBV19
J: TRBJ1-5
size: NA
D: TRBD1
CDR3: CASSGDRGAIQPQHF
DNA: TGTGCCAGTAGTGGGGACAGGGGAGCGATTCAGCCCCAGCATTTT

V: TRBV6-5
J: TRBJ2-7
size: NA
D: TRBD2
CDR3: CATGGLAGIYEQYF
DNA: TGTGCCACGGGGGGACTAGCGGGGATCTACGAGCAGTACTTC

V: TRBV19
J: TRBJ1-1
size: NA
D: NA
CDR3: CASSVTGLAEAFF
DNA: TGTGCCAGTAGCGTTACAGGGTTGGCTGAAGCTTTCTTT

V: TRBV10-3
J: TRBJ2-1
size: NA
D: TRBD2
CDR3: CASTPGTSISGGQFF
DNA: TGTGCCAGCACCCCCGGGACTAGTATTTCGGGTGGGCAGTTCTTC

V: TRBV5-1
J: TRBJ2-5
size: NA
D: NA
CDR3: CASSLDNQETQYF
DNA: TGCGCCAGCAGCTTGGACAATCAAGAGACCCAGTACTTC

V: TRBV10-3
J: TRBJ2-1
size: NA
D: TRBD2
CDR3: CAIKKRENEQFF
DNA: TGTGCCATCAAAAAGCGGGAGAATGAGCAGTTCTTC

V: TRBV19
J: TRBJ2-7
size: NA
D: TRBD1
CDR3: CASSPGTASSYEQYF
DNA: TGTGCCAGTAGTCCCGGGACAGCGAGCTCCTACGAGCAGTACTTC

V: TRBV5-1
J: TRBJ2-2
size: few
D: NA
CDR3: CASSFGTQNTGELFF
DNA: TGCGCCAGCAGCTTTGGCACACAGAACACCGGGGAGCTGTTTTTT

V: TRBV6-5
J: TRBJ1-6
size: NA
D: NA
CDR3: CASSYRILGSPLHF
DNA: TGTGCCAGCAGTTATAGAATTCTTGGTTCACCCCTCCACTTT

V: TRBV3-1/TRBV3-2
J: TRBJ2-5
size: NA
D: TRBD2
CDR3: CASSQASGTVQETQYF
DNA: TGTGCCAGCAGCCAGGCGAGCGGGACTGTACAAGAGACCCAGTACTTC

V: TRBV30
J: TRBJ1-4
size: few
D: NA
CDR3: CASFGQQEKLFF
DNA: TGTGCCTCATTTGGGCAGCAGGAAAAACTGTTTTTT

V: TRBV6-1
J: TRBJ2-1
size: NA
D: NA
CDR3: CASSVSGLTSSYNEQFF
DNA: TGTGCCAGCAGTGTATCGGGACTCACGAGCTCCTACAATGAGCAGTTCTTC

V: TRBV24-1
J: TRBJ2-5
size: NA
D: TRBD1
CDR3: CATSAGGDRAETQYF
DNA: TGTGCCACCAGTGCCGGAGGGGACAGGGCAGAGACCCAGTACTTC

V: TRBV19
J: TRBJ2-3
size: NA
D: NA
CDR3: CASSKRGATDTQYF
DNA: TGTGCCAGTAGTAAACGGGGGGCCACAGATACGCAGTATTTT

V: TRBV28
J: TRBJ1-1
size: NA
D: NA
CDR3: CASSFRKNTEAFF
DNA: TGTGCCAGCAGTTTTAGAAAGAACACTGAAGCTTTCTTT